The next 11 T cell receptor beta chains were all read from a single sample in a study of Ad26.COV2.S vaccination and SARS-CoV-2 variants. The treatment is: some 20 received Ad26.COV2.S at low or high dose, single or two shots; a few received placebo; per-sample allocation not given. Samples were taken on day 63 after the first vaccine or placebo injection. The method was immunoSEQ multiplex PCR; TCRdb's version includes in-frame clones alone and lacks a portion of them. The repertoire holds over 400,000 clones, with roughly 87% as singletons. Specimen: peripheral blood, collected in a trial of Ad26.COV2.S vaccine versus placebo. These receptors were taken from a person between 18 and 60 years old who received the Ad26.COV2.S COVID-19 vaccine or a placebo.

The genes are TRBV9 and TRBJ2-6; D is unclear. The V and J ends lost 0 bases and 0 bases respectively, with 19 bases between them. In germline, CDR1 is SGDLS, CDR2 YYNGEE. There are 20 residues in the CDR3. The CDR3 region is CASSVELGSYLPSGANVLTF. The CDR3 DNA sequence: TGTGCCAGCAGCGTAGAATTAGGATCCTACCTACCCTCTGGGGCCAACGTCCTGACTTTC.

V and J are TRBV10-2 and TRBJ1-5; D is uncertain. V gave up 0 bases and J gave up 5 bases, with 8 bases separating them. Germline V gene sequence: CDR1 WSHSY, CDR2 SAAADI. This CDR3 comprises 14 residues. The CDR3 DNA is TGCGCCAGCAGTGAGTCGAGTTTCGATCAGCCCCAGCATTTT. This translates into CASSESSFDQPQHF.

This chain joins TRBV5-6 and TRBJ2-1; D is possibly TRBD2 (5 bases). Germline assignment: CDR1 SGHDT and CDR2 YYEEEE. Trimming left V 5 bases short and J 9 bases short, with 18 bases between. The CDR3 totals 14 residues. This CDR3 reads CASRPTLRAGEQFF. CDR3 DNA: TGTGCCAGCAGGCCGACCCTGAGGGCGGGTGAGCAGTTCTTC. Full variable domain (missing parts from reference TRBV5-6 and TRBJ2-1): DAGVTQSPTHLIKTRGQQVTLRCSPKSGHDTVSWYQQALGQGPQFIFQYYEEEERQRGNFPDRFSGHQFPNYSSELNVNALLLGDSALYLCASRPTLRAGEQFFGPGTRLTVL.

The chain is built from TRBV29-1 and TRBJ2-7; 7 bases agree with TRBD2. CDR1 is SQVTM and CDR2 is ANQGSEA in the germline V gene. This CDR3 is 12 amino acids long. V was pared by 7 bases and J by 5 bases, with 8 bases of the junction left unmatched. CDR3 region: CSGWGGIDEQYF. The CDR3 bases are TGCAGCGGATGGGGAGGGATCGACGAGCAGTACTTC.

V and J are TRBV5-1 and TRBJ2-2, with D unresolved. In germline, CDR1 is SGHRS, CDR2 YFSETQ. Trimming pared 2 bases from V and 2 bases from J, leaving 13 bases between. The CDR3 has 16 amino acids. The CDR3 spells CASSFGVAVNTGELFF. CDR3 DNA: TGCGCCAGCAGCTTTGGAGTAGCTGTCAACACCGGGGAGCTGTTTTTT. The variable domain in full, with the rest retrieved from reference TRBV5-1 and TRBJ2-2, is KAGVTQTPRYLIKTRGQQVTLSCSPISGHRSVSWYQQTPGQGLQFLFEYFSETQRNKGNFPGRFSGRQFSNSRSEMNVSTLELGDSALYLCASSFGVAVNTGELFFGEGSRLTVL.

The chain couples TRBV29-1 to TRBJ2-7; D is possibly TRBD2 (5 bases). The V end was cut by 2 bases, the J end by 3 bases, with 17 bases between. The germline CDR1 and CDR2 sequences are SQVTM and ANQGSEA. The CDR3 covers 15 residues. Here the CDR3 reads CSVEPPSGRDYEQYF. The CDR3 coding sequence is TGCAGCGTTGAACCCCCCTCGGGGAGAGACTACGAGCAGTACTTC.

This chain uses TRBV28 with TRBJ1-3; 7 nucleotides align to TRBD1. Germline CDR1 MDHEN, CDR2 SYDVKM. The V and J ends lost 2 bases and 2 bases, in that order; junction bases with no gene match: 0. The CDR3 covers 14 residues. In DNA, the CDR3 is TGTGCCAGCAGTTTACAGGGGGCTGGAAACACCATATATTTT. Translating it yields CASSLQGAGNTIYF.

The chain is built from TRBV6-5 and TRBJ1-6, with 11 bases identical to TRBD1. This CDR3 has 14 amino acids. Germline assignment: CDR1 MNHEY and CDR2 SVGAGI. J lost 7 bases, V lost 9 bases, and 5 bases had no gene match. The CDR3 sequence is CARDRGRGNSPLHF. As DNA, the CDR3 is TGTGCCAGGGACAGGGGGCGAGGAAATTCACCCCTCCACTTT.

This chain links TRBV18 with TRBJ1-4, with no clear D. The CDR3 length is 14 residues. V shed 4 bases and J shed 6 bases, with 12 bases lying between them. Germline CDR1 reads KGHSH; CDR2 reads LQKENI. CDR3 bases: TGTGCCAGCTCACTTCAGAGGCCAGATGAAAAACTGTTTTTT. Translating gives CASSLQRPDEKLFF.

This CDR3 reads CASSIEGGLYEQYF. For the CDR3, the DNA is TGTGCCAGTAGTATAGAAGGAGGGCTCTACGAGCAGTACTTC. The gene calls are TRBV19 and TRBJ2-7; D perhaps matches TRBD2 (6 bases). Germline V gives CDR1 LNHDA, CDR2 SQIVND (reference sequence). The CDR3 totals 14 residues. V was shortened by 0 bases and J by 3 bases, with 9 bases between the two germline ends.

The J gene is TRBJ2-5, the V gene TRBV24-1, with 13 nucleotides matching TRBD2. This CDR3 has 14 residues. Per the germline V gene, CDR1 is KGHDR and CDR2 is SFDVKD. With V trimmed by 2 bases and J by 10 bases, 3 bases remained unmatched. In DNA, the CDR3 is TGTGCCACCAGTGATTCCACTAGCGGGAGGGTCCAGTACTTC. It encodes CATSDSTSGRVQYF.